The 17 T cell receptor beta chains given below trace back to one sample, sequenced in a study of tumor T cells in aggressive B-cell lymphoma. Measured with immunoSEQ multiplex PCR; TCRdb has only the in-frame clones, and not every one. The sample lists about 180 clones, 91% occurring once. The specimen sequenced was tumor tissue. The receptors originated from an adult with diffuse large B cell lymphoma.

The rearrangement joins TRBV28 to TRBJ2-7; the D is unclear. V was pared by 3 bases and J by 0 bases, with 12 bases between. CDR1 is MDHEN, CDR2 SYDVKM, per germline. This CDR3 comprises 15 residues. CDR3 residues: CASSLSLINSYEQYF. CDR3 DNA sequence: TGTGCCAGCAGTTTGAGTCTGATCAACTCCTACGAGCAGTACTTC. The whole variable domain, remainder taken from reference TRBV28 and TRBJ2-7, is DVKVTQSSRYLVKRTGEKVFLECVQDMDHENMFWYRQDPGLGLRLIYFSYDVKMKEKGDIPEGYSVSREKKERFSLILESASTNQTSMYLCASSLSLINSYEQYFGPGTRLTVT.

The chain employs TRBV18 and TRBJ2-5; 15 bases align to TRBD2. The J call may be incorrect, as the DNA end agrees better with TRBJ2-7. The V gene's germline CDR1 is KGHSH and CDR2 LQKENI. The CDR3 spans 15 residues. The CDR3 nucleotides read TGTGCCAGCTCACCACCGGGACTAGCGGGGGGCGAGCAGTACTTC. Encoded protein: CASSPPGLAGGEQYF.

This clone was seen just once. This sequence joins TRBV6-5 and TRBJ1-2; D is perhaps TRBD1 (6 bases). CDR1 and CDR2 (germline): MNHEY, SVGAGI. Trimming shortened V by 2 bases and J by 2 bases, and 9 bases separated the two germline ends. The CDR3 is made up of 14 amino acids. The DNA for the CDR3 is TGTGCCAGCAGTTACGGTACAGGGAACTATGGCTACACCTTC. Translated: CASSYGTGNYGYTF.

The chain joins TRBV6-6 to TRBJ1-2; 7 nucleotides line up with TRBD1. The CDR3 is 13 residues long. The ends lost 5 bases at V and 7 bases at J; junction bases unmatched: 7. CDR1 and CDR2 (germline): MNHNY, SVGAGI (reference sequence). The chain's CDR3 is CASSPDRAGGYTF. The CDR3 nucleotides read TGTGCCAGCAGTCCCGACAGGGCGGGTGGCTACACCTTC.

The chain recombines TRBV18 with TRBJ1-3, with no clear D. CDR1 KGHSH and CDR2 LQKENI come from the germline V gene. CDR3 length: 15 amino acids. The ends were cut back, 2 bases at V and 4 bases at J, with 12 bases in the middle. The CDR3 loop is CASSPVDGLGNTIYF. In DNA form, the CDR3 reads TGTGCCAGCTCACCAGTCGACGGGTTGGGAAACACCATATATTTT.

J is TRBJ2-5 and V is TRBV7-6; 8 positions match TRBD1. With the DNA end fitting TRBJ2-7 better, the J assignment may be wrong. The CDR3 covers 15 residues. The germline gives CDR1 SGHVS, CDR2 FNYEAQ. CDR3 nucleotides: TGTGCCAGCAGCGCGGGACAGGCGGTCGCCTACGAGCAGTACTTC. Translating gives CASSAGQAVAYEQYF.

This chain joins TRBV5-4 and TRBJ1-2, with D unclear. Germline assignment: CDR1 SGHNT and CDR2 YYREEE (reference sequence). The CDR3 is 13 residues long. V lost 4 bases and J 4 bases, leaving 11 bases between the germline ends. CDR3 sequence reads: CASSPTPSYGYTF. The CDR3 DNA is TGTGCCAGCAGCCCGACACCTTCCTATGGCTACACCTTC.

The rearrangement links TRBV7-9 to TRBJ2-7, with 9 bases aligning to TRBD2. The length of the CDR3 is 16 residues. V was clipped by 6 bases and J by 5 bases; unmatched bases: 14. The V gene's germline CDR1 is SEHNR and CDR2 FQNEAQ (reference sequence). CDR3 sequence: CASSKPGLAMGNEQYF. The CDR3 DNA reads as TGTGCCAGCAGTAAACCGGGACTAGCTATGGGGAACGAGCAGTACTTC.

The chain couples TRBV2 to TRBJ1-1; D unclear. V lost 6 bases and J lost 11, with 19 bases in between. CDR3 length: 13 residues. CDR1 is SNHLY, CDR2 FYNNEI, per germline. In DNA, the CDR3 is TGTGCCAGCAGCGCCCCCTCCGGAGTCGGGGCTTTCTTT. It translates to CASSAPSGVGAFF.

The rearrangement links TRBV2 to TRBJ1-3, with unresolved D. Deletions cut 2 bases from V and 0 bases from J, with 8 bases between. Germline V gene sequence: CDR1 SNHLY, CDR2 FYNNEI. The CDR3 totals 15 residues. The CDR3 spells CASSEKAVSGNTIYF. DNA of the CDR3: TGTGCCAGCAGTGAAAAGGCGGTCTCTGGAAACACCATATATTTT.

The V gene is TRBV6-5, the J gene TRBJ1-5; 7 bases map to TRBD1. This CDR3 comprises 13 residues. The germline V gene has CDR1 MNHEY and CDR2 SVGAGI. J was trimmed by 8 bases and V by 2 bases; bases with no gene match: 3. CDR3 protein: CASSYGRGKPQHF. CDR3 DNA sequence: TGTGCCAGCAGTTACGGCAGGGGGAAGCCCCAGCATTTT.

The chain carries TRBV21-1 and TRBJ2-7; TRBD2 reflects the table's D call only, with no check against the DNA. TRBV21-1 constitutes a pseudogene. The CDR3 length is 16 residues. The CDR3 loop is CASSTIVATVLDEQYF. The DNA of the CDR3 is TGTGCCAGCAGTACCATAGTAGCTACCGTGTTAGACGAGCAGTACTTC.

The V call is TRBV5-1, the J call TRBJ1-2, with 10 bases lining up with TRBD1. V shed 0 bases, J shed 8 bases, and the junction held 4 bases outside the gene matches. The length of the CDR3 is 14 residues. CDR1 and CDR2 (germline): SGHRS, YFSETQ. CDR3 residues: CASSLGQGAEGYTF. As DNA, the CDR3 is TGCGCCAGCAGCTTGGGACAGGGGGCTGAGGGCTACACCTTC. Drawing the rest from reference TRBV5-1 and TRBJ1-2, the complete variable domain is KAGVTQTPRYLIKTRGQQVTLSCSPISGHRSVSWYQQTPGQGLQFLFEYFSETQRNKGNFPGRFSGRQFSNSRSEMNVSTLELGDSALYLCASSLGQGAEGYTFGSGTRLTVV.

The CDR3 region has the DNA TGCGCCAGCAGTGAGTCGAGACTGCTTGATGAGCAGTTCTTC. Its translation: CASSESRLLDEQFF. The chain has TRBV10-1 and TRBJ2-1; D unclear. V was clipped by 0 bases and J by 8 bases, with 11 bases between them. The CDR3 consists of 14 residues. CDR1 is WNHNN and CDR2 is SYGVQD in the germline V gene (reference sequence).

The chain carries TRBV28 and TRBJ1-1, with unresolved D. The CDR3 contains 15 residues. The V end lost 6 bases, the J end lost 1 base, and 15 bases lay between the germline ends. CDR1 MDHEN and CDR2 SYDVKM come from the germline V gene. This CDR3 reads CASRLRSQGNTEAFF. The CDR3 DNA reads as TGTGCCAGCAGATTGAGGTCCCAAGGGAACACTGAAGCTTTCTTT.

The chain uses TRBV14 and TRBJ2-5; maybe TRBD1 (5 bases). The V and J ends lost 0 bases and 2 bases respectively, with 22 bases between them. The CDR3 totals 19 residues. The germline CDR1 and CDR2 sequences are SGHDN and FVKESK. The CDR3 protein is CASSQDLQGRAALQETQYF. CDR3 sequence (DNA): TGTGCCAGCAGCCAAGATCTGCAGGGCCGGGCAGCCCTACAAGAGACCCAGTACTTC.

This rearrangement joins TRBV11-3 to TRBJ1-5, with a possible D match to TRBD1 (6 bases). Germline assignment: CDR1 SGHNT and CDR2 YENEEA. V was clipped by 5 bases and J by 4 bases, with 9 bases between them. The CDR3 contains 13 residues. CDR3 bases: TGTGCCAGCAGCCTGACAGGTAATCAGCCCCAGCATTTT. It encodes CASSLTGNQPQHF.